The 18 T cell receptor beta chains in this list originate from one sample, sequenced in a study of blood T cells in healthy people across ages. With a J-beta primer mix and a sample-barcoded 5' primer, a second PCR ran roughly 6 to 12 cycles. TCRdb recomputed calls from the 5' RACE reads with MiXCR, one row per CDR3 protein. The sample lists around 1,000,000 distinct CDR3 sequences; 35% to 40% were seen once. Material for sequencing was blood. The receptors stem from a man younger than 35 in good health.

This clonotype has just a few counts. The V and J genes are TRBV27 and TRBJ1-2, with D possibly matching TRBD1 (5 bases). The CDR3 extends over 13 amino acids. CDR1 and CDR2 from the germline V gene are MNHEY and SMNVEV (reference sequence). V lost 4 bases and J lost 4, with 10 bases in between. The DNA for the CDR3 is TGTGCCAGCAGTTCAGGGAAGATCTATGGCTACACCTTC. Translation: CASSSGKIYGYTF.

V usage is TRBV6-8 and J usage is TRBJ2-3, with D unclear. The V end was cut by 6 bases, the J end by 7 bases, with 11 bases between. Germline values: CDR1 MNHGY, CDR2 SAAAGT. This CDR3 has 12 residues. The CDR3 loop is CASSPASNTQYF. The DNA of the CDR3 is TGTGCCAGCAGCCCCGCGTCTAATACGCAGTATTTT.

This chain uses TRBV6-5 with TRBJ1-5; D not resolved. This CDR3 has 14 residues. V was trimmed by 2 bases and J by 5 bases, leaving 10 bases between them. Germline V gives CDR1 MNHEY, CDR2 SVGAGI. The CDR3 nucleotides are TGTGCCAGCAGTTACCTTTGGTCCGATCAGCCCCAGCATTTT. This translates into CASSYLWSDQPQHF.

The CDR3 sequence: CSAKDGNQPQHF. CDR3 coding DNA: TGCAGTGCTAAAGATGGGAATCAGCCCCAGCATTTT. The chain couples TRBV20-1 to TRBJ1-5, with D uncertain. CDR3 length: 12 residues. Trimming removed 4 bases at V and 4 bases at J, with 8 bases between. Per the germline V gene, CDR1 is DFQATT and CDR2 is SNEGSKA (reference sequence).

This clonotype was seen more than once but under ten times. V gene TRBV5-1 combines with J gene TRBJ2-5; D is perhaps TRBD1 (5 bases). There are 17 residues in the CDR3. In germline, CDR1 is SGHRS, CDR2 YFSETQ. V was shortened by 4 bases and J by 5 bases, with 24 bases between the two germline ends. The CDR3 protein is CASSLPYGADRLETQYF. CDR3 DNA: TGCGCCAGCAGCCTTCCTTATGGGGCGGACCGATTGGAGACCCAGTACTTC.

The chain uses TRBV27 and TRBJ2-1; TRBD1 is a possible D gene (6 bases). The J call may be faulty, since TRBJ2-7 better matches the DNA end. Germline V CDR1 and CDR2: MNHEY, SMNVEV (reference sequence). The CDR3 runs to 19 residues. The CDR3 DNA sequence: TGTGCCAGCAGTTTACCTCCCAAGGGGGTAAGGTACTCCTACAATGAGCAGTACTTC. This codes for CASSLPPKGVRYSYNEQYF.

This clonotype was observed a few times. The V gene is TRBV6-5, the J gene TRBJ1-2, with a tentative D call TRBD1 (5 bases). Trimming removed 0 bases at V and 4 bases at J, with 12 bases between. CDR1 MNHEY and CDR2 SVGAGI come from the germline V gene. CDR3 length: 15 amino acids. The chain's CDR3 is CASSYSPGSGYGYTF. In nucleotides, the CDR3 is TGTGCCAGCAGTTACTCGCCAGGGTCAGGCTATGGCTACACCTTC.

The J gene is TRBJ2-3, the V gene TRBV7-9; TRBD1 aligns across 10 bases. CDR1 and CDR2 (germline): SEHNR, FQNEAQ (reference sequence). The ends lost 5 bases at V and 6 bases at J; junction bases unmatched: 11. There are 16 residues in the CDR3. CDR3 protein: CASSGPRDRGSDTQYF. CDR3 DNA: TGTGCCAGCAGCGGCCCCCGGGACAGGGGATCGGATACGCAGTATTTT.

As concerns this clonotype: With a much larger clone just one base away, this may be a read error. The genes are TRBV3-1 and TRBJ1-1; perhaps TRBD1 as D (5 bases). This CDR3 is 17 amino acids long. Germline CDR1 and CDR2: LGHDT and YNNKEL (reference sequence). CDR3 sequence: CAGSQDSSGTLNTEAFF. The CDR3 DNA follows: TGTGCCGGCAGCCAAGATTCTTCCGGGACCCTTAACACTGAAGCTTTCTTT.

This chain joins TRBV20-1 and TRBJ1-6, with D hard to call. Per the germline V gene, CDR1 is DFQATT and CDR2 is SNEGSKA (reference sequence). The germline V and J ends were trimmed by 6 bases and 5 bases, with 11 bases remaining between them. The CDR3 has 13 residues. CDR3 in DNA: TGCAGTGCCGACGACCCTAATAATTCACCCCTCCACTTT. The encoded protein is CSADDPNNSPLHF.

The rearrangement uses TRBV6-2 or TRBV6-3 and TRBJ1-2; 12 bases are a match to TRBD1. This CDR3 contains 16 residues. CDR1 is MNHEY and CDR2 is SVGEGT in the germline V gene. The J segment lost 8 bases and the V segment lost 5 bases, leaving 12 bases of the junction unmatched. In DNA form, the CDR3 reads TGTGCCAGCAGTCCGCTGAAGGGACAGGGGGCGTGGGGCTACACCTTC. This gives the protein CASSPLKGQGAWGYTF.

This chain connects TRBV9 to TRBJ1-5; perhaps TRBD1 as D (5 bases). This CDR3 is 15 amino acids long. Trimming pared 0 bases from V and 6 bases from J, leaving 13 bases between. Germline V gene data show CDR1 as SGDLS and CDR2 as YYNGEE. This chain's CDR3 is CASSVDGRGRQPQHF. CDR3 DNA sequence: TGTGCCAGCAGCGTAGACGGAAGGGGCCGTCAGCCCCAGCATTTT.

The sample holds a few counts of this clonotype. The chain has TRBV20-1 and TRBJ2-7; D unresolved. The CDR3 is made up of 12 amino acids. Germline values: CDR1 DFQATT, CDR2 SNEGSKA (reference sequence). Trimming pared 1 base from V and 1 base from J, leaving 5 bases between. The CDR3 nucleotides read TGCAGTGCTAGAGGGATTTCCTACGAGCAGTACTTC. Translating it yields CSARGISYEQYF.

The V and J genes are TRBV5-1 and TRBJ2-1, with D tentatively TRBD1 or TRBD2 (5 bases each). Trimming removed 4 bases at V and 10 bases at J, with 15 bases between. The germline gives CDR1 SGHRS, CDR2 YFSETQ. The CDR3 contains 13 residues. The CDR3 loop reads CASSKGPGWEQFF. In DNA form, the CDR3 reads TGCGCCAGCAGCAAGGGACCAGGATGGGAGCAGTTCTTC.

CDR3: CASSQEIRDTNYGYTF. In DNA form, the CDR3 reads TGTGCCAGCAGCCAAGAGATCCGGGACACTAACTATGGCTACACCTTC. The rearrangement uses TRBV14 and TRBJ1-2; a possible D gene is TRBD1 (6 bases). Germline V gene data show CDR1 as SGHDN and CDR2 as FVKESK. Trimming cost V 0 bases and J 0 bases, with 11 bases left between them. This CDR3 has 16 amino acids.

This clonotype was detected a few times. The V gene is TRBV5-4, the J gene TRBJ2-1; TRBD1 might be the D (5 bases). The germline V gene encodes CDR1 SGHNT and CDR2 YYREEE (reference sequence). Trimming left V 2 bases short and J 7 bases short, with 16 bases between. This CDR3 has 15 amino acids. The CDR3 sequence is CASSFFHSKGNEQFF. The CDR3 DNA sequence: TGTGCCAGCAGCTTTTTTCACAGTAAGGGGAATGAGCAGTTCTTC.

The CDR3 loop reads CASSLVNSGGAGSYNEQFF. CDR3 coding DNA: TGTGCCAGCAGCTTAGTTAATAGCGGGGGGGCGGGGTCCTACAATGAGCAGTTCTTC. This sequence joins TRBV7-2 and TRBJ2-1; 11 bases are shared with TRBD2. Germline V gives CDR1 SGHTA, CDR2 FQGNSA. The trim removed 1 base at V and 1 base at J, leaving 9 bases unmatched. This CDR3 region has 19 residues. The full variable domain, its missing parts supplied by reference TRBV7-2 and TRBJ2-1, is GAGVSQSPSNKVTEKGKDVELRCDPISGHTALYWYRQSLGQGLEFLIYFQGNSAPDKSGLPSDRFSAERTGGSVSTLTIQRTQQEDSAVYLCASSLVNSGGAGSYNEQFFGPGTRLTVL.

The chain joins TRBV7-9 to TRBJ1-5, with D perhaps matching TRBD1 (6 bases). The germline V gene encodes CDR1 SEHNR and CDR2 FQNEAQ (reference sequence). V lost 5 bases and J lost 3, with 14 bases in between. The CDR3 contains 15 residues. DNA of the CDR3: TGTGCCAGCAGCGCTCAGGGGTTAGTCAATCAGCCCCAGCATTTT. Residues: CASSAQGLVNQPQHF.